Sequencing of this TCR beta chain was carried out in a study of OX40 agonist ivuxolimab in advanced cancers. Findings and limits, study-wide: The study observed clonal expansion of CD4+ and CD8+ blood T cells by week 6 at 0.1 to 3.0 mg/kg. More expanded clones were seen, on average, in CD8+ T cells than in CD4+.

On this clone: Its antigen is currently unknown.

Assay: immunoSEQ multiplex PCR; the TCRdb copy retains only in-frame clones and omits some. The data show 35,000 to 40,000 clones, approximately 80% seen once. Sampled blood was obtained at baseline, cycle 4 day 1, and cycle 7 day 1. The sequence derives from an adult with an advanced solid tumor such as melanoma, head and neck, liver or kidney cancer. The sequencing used CD4+ or CD8+ T cells sorted from blood, collected in a trial of the OX40 agonist ivuxolimab.

The CDR3 sequence is CASSLAGQHEQYF. The DNA of the CDR3 is TGTGCCAGCAGCTTAGCGGGACAGCACGAGCAGTACTTC. J is TRBJ2-7 and V is TRBV7-7; TRBD1 agrees at 7 bases. Germline V lookup: CDR1 SSHAT, CDR2 FNYEAQ (reference sequence). Trimming removed 0 bases from V and 5 bases from J; junction bases left unmatched: 1. CDR3 length: 13 amino acids.